These 12 T cell receptor beta chains were sequenced from one sample in a study of monozygotic twins with inflammatory bowel disease. TCRdb reprocessed the 5' RACE reads and keeps a single row for each CDR3 protein, giving no DNA. The repertoire table contains around 40,000 distinct CDR3 sequences. The source material was blood. The receptors here all came from a human donor with ulcerative colitis or Crohn's disease, or a healthy co-twin of an affected twin (not recorded which).

The V gene is TRBV6-5, the J gene TRBJ1-4; TCRdb designates TRBD1, a call that cannot be tested without DNA. The CDR3 sequence is 15 residues long. Germline values: CDR1 MNHEY, CDR2 SVGAGI. CDR3 sequence reads: CASSYGDRGVEKLFF.

V usage is TRBV6-6 and J usage is TRBJ2-1. The CDR3 has 11 residues. Germline-derived CDR1 and CDR2 are MNHNY and SVGAGI (reference sequence). CDR3 in amino acids: CASSTDNEQFF.

The chain couples TRBV7-2 to TRBJ2-2; TCRdb lists TRBD2, though no DNA is available to test this call. The length of the CDR3 is 19 residues. The germline CDR1 and CDR2 sequences are SGHTA and FQGNSA. CDR3: CASSLASGLAATYTGELFF.

The chain uses TRBV20-1 and TRBJ2-5; the D call of TRBD1 rests on TCRdb alone, since no DNA is present to check it. The germline V gene encodes CDR1 DFQATT and CDR2 SNEGSKA (reference sequence). The CDR3 runs to 13 residues. CDR3 sequence: CSGLEDRQETQYF.

The gene calls are TRBV29-1 and TRBJ2-7; the D call of TRBD1 rests on TCRdb alone, since no DNA is present to check it. Germline CDR1 and CDR2: SQVTM and ANQGSEA. The length of the CDR3 is 13 residues. CDR3 in amino acids: CSVDLGQGREQYF.

The CDR3 here is CASSRDDLGSDTQYF. The gene calls are TRBV28 and TRBJ2-3. Germline V lookup: CDR1 MDHEN, CDR2 SYDVKM. This CDR3 contains 15 residues.

The rearrangement links TRBV5-1 to TRBJ1-1; TCRdb's assignment of TRBD1 cannot be checked, as there is no DNA. Looked up from germline, CDR1 is SGHRS and CDR2 is YFSETQ. This CDR3 is 16 amino acids long. CDR3 region: CASSLGDRAADTEAFF.

This chain joins TRBV6-1 and TRBJ1-1. This CDR3 region has 15 residues. Germline V CDR1 and CDR2: MNHNS, SASEGT. CDR3 amino acids: CASSGRHFSKPEAFF.

The chain recombines TRBV15 with TRBJ2-3; TCRdb names TRBD1, which stays unverified in the absence of DNA. The CDR3 consists of 15 residues. Germline V CDR1 and CDR2: LNHNV, YYDKDF (reference sequence). CDR3 residues: CATSRTGRSTNTQYF. The full variable domain, with the rest looked up from reference TRBV15 and TRBJ2-3, is DAMVIQNPRYQVTQFGKPVTLSCSQTLNHNVMYWYQQKSSQAPKLLFHYYDKDFNNEADTPDNFQSRRPNTSFCFLDIRSPGLGDTAMYLCATSRTGRSTNTQYFGPGTRLTVL.

The V gene is TRBV6-1, the J gene TRBJ2-3; there is no DNA to check the TCRdb D call of TRBD1. The CDR3 has 15 residues. Looked up from germline, CDR1 is MNHNS and CDR2 is SASEGT. This CDR3 reads CASTNGQTRVDTQYF.

V is TRBV28 and J is TRBJ2-2; the D call of TRBD1 rests on TCRdb alone, since no DNA is present to check it. The V gene's germline CDR1 is MDHEN and CDR2 SYDVKM. CDR3 length: 15 residues. The CDR3: CASRDPGRNTGELFF.

This sequence joins TRBV12-3 or TRBV12-4 and TRBJ1-4; TCRdb designates TRBD1, a call that cannot be tested without DNA. This CDR3 region has 14 residues. CDR3 residues: CASSPPPGNEKLFF.